Shown below are 19 T cell receptor beta chains from a single sample sequenced in a study of control samples from healthy donors and cancer patients. Clones were sequenced by immunoSEQ multiplex PCR, and TCRdb holds only the in-frame ones, with some missing. The sample yields roughly 130,000 clones, about 93% seen once. Sequencing was carried out using blood. These receptors were collected from a man between 18 and 35 years old in good health.

The chain combines TRBV11-2 with TRBJ1-6; D is perhaps TRBD1 (5 bases). The CDR3 runs 13 residues. V was clipped by 5 bases and J by 8 bases, with 10 bases between them. Per germline, CDR1 SGHAT and CDR2 FQNNGV. CDR3 in DNA: TGTGCCAGCAGCGAGGGACTCTATTCACCCCTCCACTTT. This codes for CASSEGLYSPLHF.

This sequence joins TRBV30 and TRBJ1-4; TRBD1 aligns across 11 bases. The length of the CDR3 is 14 residues. The junction had 2 bases not matched to a gene; V was cut back by 5 bases and J by 3 bases. Germline CDR1 is GTSNPN and CDR2 is SVGIG (reference sequence). CDR3 DNA sequence: TGTGCCTGGGGACAGGGGGCGGCTAATGAAAAACTGTTTTTT. Translated: CAWGQGAANEKLFF.

The CDR3 loop is CASSPEADTQYF. In DNA form, the CDR3 reads TGTGCCAGCAGCCCGGAGGCGGATACGCAGTATTTT. V and J are TRBV5-4 and TRBJ2-3; TRBD2 might be the D (5 bases). V was trimmed by 4 bases and J by 6 bases, leaving 9 bases between them. The V gene's germline CDR1 is SGHNT and CDR2 YYREEE (reference sequence). The CDR3 covers 12 residues. The full variable domain, its missing parts supplied by reference TRBV5-4 and TRBJ2-3, is ETGVTQSPTHLIKTRGQQVTLRCSSQSGHNTVSWYQQALGQGPQFIFQYYREEENGRGNFPPRFSGLQFPNYSSELNVNALELDDSALYLCASSPEADTQYFGPGTRLTVL.

The rearrangement uses TRBV28 and TRBJ2-6; no clear D. The V end was cut by 9 bases, the J end by 0 bases, with 6 bases between. Per the germline V gene, CDR1 is MDHEN and CDR2 is SYDVKM. This CDR3 is 13 amino acids long. As DNA, the CDR3 is TGTGCCAGTGCGAGCTCTGGGGCCAACGTCCTGACTTTC. It codes for CASASSGANVLTF.

This chain links TRBV5-1 with TRBJ1-2, with 9 bases identical to TRBD1. Per the germline V gene, CDR1 is SGHRS and CDR2 is YFSETQ. The junction had 13 bases not matched to a gene; V was cut back by 4 bases and J by 6 bases. The CDR3 totals 16 residues. This chain's CDR3 is CASSLGTGSINDGYTF. CDR3 bases: TGCGCCAGCAGCCTTGGGACAGGGTCTATCAACGATGGCTACACCTTC.

The chain recombines TRBV27 with TRBJ2-1; TRBD1 matches 9 bases. Unmatched junction bases numbered 16, after V lost 5 bases and J lost 5 bases. Germline V gives CDR1 MNHEY, CDR2 SMNVEV (reference sequence). The CDR3 extends over 18 amino acids. CDR3 sequence (DNA): TGTGCCAGCAGTCAAGCCCTTATCGGGACAGGGCGGCACAATGAGCAGTTCTTC. Translated: CASSQALIGTGRHNEQFF.

The rearrangement joins TRBV10-3 to TRBJ1-6, with a tentative D call TRBD1 (6 bases). The CDR3 runs 15 residues. V was pared by 3 bases and J by 7 bases, with 13 bases between. Germline V gene sequence: CDR1 ENHRY, CDR2 SYGVKD. CDR3 sequence: CAISDGDTTNSPLHF. CDR3 nucleotides: TGTGCCATCAGTGACGGGGACACTACGAATTCACCCCTCCACTTT.

The J gene is TRBJ2-5, the V gene TRBV3-1 (or the pseudogene TRBV3-2); TRBD2 matches at 8 bases. CDR1 is LGHDT and CDR2 is YNNKEL in the germline V gene (reference sequence). The CDR3 covers 17 residues. V shed 0 bases and J 3 bases; nucleotides not matched to a gene: 9. CDR3 residues: CASSQDRGGGGKETQYF. CDR3 sequence (DNA): TGTGCCAGCAGCCAAGATCGGGGGGGTGGAGGAAAAGAGACCCAGTACTTC.

This clone was picked up one time. This chain connects TRBV7-2 to TRBJ2-1, with 8 bases lining up with TRBD2. The CDR3 runs 15 residues. From germline, CDR1 is SGHTA and CDR2 FQGNSA. Unmatched junction bases numbered 6, after V lost 1 base and J lost 7 bases. The CDR3 nucleotides read TGTGCCAGCAGCTTAGTCGAGACTAGCGTAAATGAGCAGTTCTTC. Amino acids: CASSLVETSVNEQFF.

This clone was counted a single time. This sequence joins TRBV12-2 and TRBJ1-3. TRBV12-2 is a known pseudogene. The CDR3 extends over 16 amino acids. CDR3: CASRLDQPNSGNTIYF. CDR3 bases: TGTGCAAGTCGCTTAGACCAGCCTAACTCTGGAAACACCATATATTTT.

The chain is built from TRBV7-2 and TRBJ1-6; a weak D match, TRBD1 (6 bases). The V gene's germline CDR1 is SGHTA and CDR2 FQGNSA. The CDR3 covers 15 residues. V lost 2 bases and J 7 bases, leaving 12 bases between the germline ends. The CDR3 here is CASSLSQGNNSPLHF. The CDR3 nucleotides read TGTGCCAGCAGCTTATCGCAGGGGAACAATTCACCCCTCCACTTT.

This clone was observed a single time. The V call is TRBV11-2, the J call TRBJ2-6; no definite D call. The germline gives CDR1 SGHAT, CDR2 FQNNGV. The V end lost 4 bases, the J end lost 4 bases, and 11 bases lay between the germline ends. The CDR3 runs 15 residues. CDR3 amino acids: CASSSSRKGANVLTF. CDR3 DNA sequence: TGTGCCAGCAGCTCATCACGGAAGGGGGCCAACGTCCTGACTTTC.

CDR3 region: CASSPDGQDYGYTF. The CDR3 DNA reads as TGCGCCAGCAGCCCGGACGGACAGGACTATGGCTACACCTTC. V is TRBV5-1 and J is TRBJ1-2; 7 nucleotides align to TRBD1. Germline V gene data show CDR1 as SGHRS and CDR2 as YFSETQ. The CDR3 length is 14 residues. The J segment lost 3 bases and the V segment lost 4 bases, leaving 6 bases of the junction unmatched.

This rearrangement joins TRBV7-8 to TRBJ2-7, with D possibly TRBD1 on 5 matching bases. In germline, CDR1 is SGHVS, CDR2 FQNEAQ. CDR3 length: 14 residues. Trimming stripped 5 bases from V and 2 bases from J, with 13 bases between. The CDR3 reads CASSPGDSTYEQYF. CDR3 coding DNA: TGTGCCAGCAGCCCTGGAGACAGTACCTACGAGCAGTACTTC.

The chain employs TRBV24-1 and TRBJ2-5; maybe TRBD1 (5 bases). Germline loops: CDR1 KGHDR, CDR2 SFDVKD. V lost 5 bases, J lost 1 base, and 19 bases lay in between. The CDR3 length is 17 residues. CDR3 sequence (DNA): TGTGCCACCAGTGGTAACCTTCCCCCTGGGGCCCAAGAGACCCAGTACTTC. Translation gives CATSGNLPPGAQETQYF.

The rearrangement joins TRBV5-6 to TRBJ2-3; TRBD1 matches 8 bases. The CDR3 runs to 16 residues. Trimming removed 4 bases from V and 2 bases from J; junction bases left unmatched: 9. Germline V gene lookup returns CDR1 SGHDT and CDR2 YYEEEE. The CDR3 DNA sequence: TGTGCCAGCAGCCGCCGCGGGACAGGACACACAGATACGCAGTATTTT. Its translation is CASSRRGTGHTDTQYF.

The rearrangement joins TRBV7-2 to TRBJ2-5, with D unresolved. Germline V gene sequence: CDR1 SGHTA, CDR2 FQGNSA. Trimming removed 5 bases from V and 0 bases from J, with 7 bases in between. The CDR3 loop spans 13 amino acids. CDR3 protein: CASSPDYQETQYF. In DNA form, the CDR3 reads TGTGCCAGCAGCCCAGACTACCAAGAGACCCAGTACTTC.

DNA for the CDR3: TGTGCCATATCACAGCTTAACTATGGCTACACCTTC. It codes for CAISQLNYGYTF. The V call is TRBV28, the J call TRBJ1-2; no definite D call. Germline assignment: CDR1 MDHEN and CDR2 SYDVKM. There are 12 residues in the CDR3. The V and J ends lost 10 bases and 1 base respectively, with 10 bases between them.

The chain uses TRBV19 and TRBJ2-2; the match to TRBD2 covers 7 bases. With V trimmed by 5 bases and J by 1 base, 7 bases remained unmatched. Germline V gene sequence: CDR1 LNHDA, CDR2 SQIVND (reference sequence). There are 16 residues in the CDR3. CDR3 coding DNA: TGTGCCAGTAGTGATTCAGCGGGGAAGAACACCGGGGAGCTGTTTTTT. Its translation is CASSDSAGKNTGELFF.